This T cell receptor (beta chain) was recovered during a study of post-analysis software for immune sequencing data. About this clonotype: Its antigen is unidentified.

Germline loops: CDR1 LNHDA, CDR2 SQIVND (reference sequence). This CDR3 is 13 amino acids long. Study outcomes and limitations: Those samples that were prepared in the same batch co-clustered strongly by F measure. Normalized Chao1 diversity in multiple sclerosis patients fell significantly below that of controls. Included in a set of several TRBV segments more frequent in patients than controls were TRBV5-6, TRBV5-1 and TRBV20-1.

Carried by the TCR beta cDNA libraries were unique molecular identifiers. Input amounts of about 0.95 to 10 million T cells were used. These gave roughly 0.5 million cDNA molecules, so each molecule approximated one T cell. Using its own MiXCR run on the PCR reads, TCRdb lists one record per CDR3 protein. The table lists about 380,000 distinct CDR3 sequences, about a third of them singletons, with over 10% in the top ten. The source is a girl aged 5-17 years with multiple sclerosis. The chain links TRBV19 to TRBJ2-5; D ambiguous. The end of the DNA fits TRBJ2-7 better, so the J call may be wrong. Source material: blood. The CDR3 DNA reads TGTGCCAGTAGTATAACAGTCACCTACGAGCAGTACTTC. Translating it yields CASSITVTYEQYF.